These 13 T cell receptor beta chains share one sample of origin, sequenced in a study of cytomegalovirus exposure and HLA in healthy donors. This PCR relied on a set of 60 Vbeta primers and 13 Jbeta primers. Only in-frame clones appear in the TCRdb table, and some are missing; sequencing was by immunoSEQ multiplex PCR. Among roughly 100,000 clones listed, about three fifths were seen once. What was sequenced was PBMCs. Receptors were obtained from a human donor in good health.

The chain carries TRBV27 and TRBJ2-1, with a tentative D call TRBD1 (5 bases). Germline CDR1 and CDR2: MNHEY and SMNVEV (reference sequence). The V end lost 6 bases, the J end lost 3 bases, and 9 bases lay between the germline ends. The CDR3 is 13 amino acids. CDR3 sequence reads: CASRRDSYNEQFF. CDR3 sequence (DNA): TGTGCCAGCAGGCGCGACAGCTACAATGAGCAGTTCTTC.

The gene calls are TRBV2 and TRBJ2-1, with D unresolved. V lost 4 bases to trimming and J lost 3 bases, with 13 bases between them. CDR3 size: 15 residues. Germline assignment: CDR1 SNHLY and CDR2 FYNNEI. The CDR3 DNA follows: TGTGCCAGCAGTGTGGCCAGAATAAACTACAATGAGCAGTTCTTC. Translated: CASSVARINYNEQFF.

This sequence joins TRBV28 and TRBJ1-1; D may be TRBD1 (6 bases). CDR1 and CDR2 from the germline V gene are MDHEN and SYDVKM. CDR3 length: 18 amino acids. Between the trimmed V and J ends, which lost 2 bases and 6 bases, there was a span of 25 bases. This CDR3 reads CASSLPPMQTGRGPEAFF. The CDR3 DNA sequence: TGTGCCAGCAGTTTACCCCCCATGCAGACTGGCAGGGGCCCTGAAGCTTTCTTT.

This clone has only a few counts. The genes are TRBV7-6 and TRBJ2-3; perhaps TRBD2 as D (6 bases). Trimming took 1 base from V and 3 from J, leaving 17 bases between them. This CDR3 has 17 residues. Germline V gene data show CDR1 as SGHVS and CDR2 as FNYEAQ. The CDR3: CASSLVPRGRRTDTQYF. CDR3 DNA: TGTGCCAGCAGCTTAGTCCCGCGGGGCCGTCGGACAGATACGCAGTATTTT. Combining the CDR3 with reference TRBV7-6 and TRBJ2-3 gives the whole variable domain GAGVSQSPRYKVTKRGQDVALRCDPISGHVSLYWYRQALGQGPEFLTYFNYEAQQDKSGLPNDRFSAERPEGSISTLTIQRTEQRDSAMYRCASSLVPRGRRTDTQYFGPGTRLTVL.

This clone was observed a handful of times. The chain recombines TRBV4-1 with TRBJ1-2; TRBD1 matches at 9 bases. The CDR3 is made up of 11 amino acids. Per the germline V gene, CDR1 is MGHRA and CDR2 is YSYEKL. Trimming took 9 bases from V and 12 from J; bases not matched to a gene: 8. The CDR3 nucleotides read TGCGCCAGTGGCCGGGACAGGGATCACACCTTC. Encoded protein: CASGRDRDHTF.

The sample holds a few counts of this clone. The chain combines TRBV27 with TRBJ2-3; D possibly corresponds to TRBD2 (7 bases). Germline V gives CDR1 MNHEY, CDR2 SMNVEV (reference sequence). This CDR3 has 14 amino acids. Trimming took 5 bases from V and 5 from J, leaving 14 bases between them. The CDR3 coding sequence is TGTGCCAGCAGTGCGGGAGCCAGGGGAGATACGCAGTATTTT. As protein: CASSAGARGDTQYF.

V is TRBV5-6 and J is TRBJ2-1; tentatively, D is TRBD1 (6 bases). The CDR3 totals 15 residues. The germline gives CDR1 SGHDT, CDR2 YYEEEE. Deletions cut 2 bases from V and 8 bases from J, with 17 bases between. The CDR3 loop is CASSFRATGSHEQFF. The CDR3 bases are TGTGCCAGCAGCTTCCGGGCCACAGGGTCCCATGAGCAGTTCTTC.

The V and J genes are TRBV7-9 and TRBJ2-7; no definite D call. The CDR3 length is 14 residues. V gave up 1 base and J gave up 3 bases, with 10 bases separating them. CDR1 SEHNR and CDR2 FQNEAQ come from the germline V gene (reference sequence). The chain's CDR3 is CASSLGTNFYEQYF. The CDR3 DNA sequence: TGTGCCAGCAGCTTAGGAACCAACTTCTACGAGCAGTACTTC.

This clone showed up just once. This chain joins TRBV10-3 and TRBJ2-5, with TRBD1 matching over 7 bases. The better agreement between TRBJ2-7 and the DNA end casts doubt on the J call. The CDR3 length is 14 residues. The germline V gene encodes CDR1 ENHRY and CDR2 SYGVKD. CDR3 sequence: CAISRQGLTYEQYF. CDR3 coding DNA: TGTGCCATCAGCAGACAGGGCCTCACCTACGAGCAGTACTTC.

The chain employs TRBV4-1 and TRBJ1-4; D ambiguous. The V gene lost 0 bases and the J gene lost 0 bases, with 11 bases spanning the gap. CDR1 is MGHRA and CDR2 is YSYEKL in the germline V gene. The CDR3 consists of 17 residues. This CDR3 is CASSQDDRVATNEKLFF. CDR3 DNA sequence: TGCGCCAGCAGCCAAGATGACCGGGTGGCAACTAATGAAAAACTGTTTTTT.

The chain employs TRBV1 and TRBJ1-5; no DNA check was done on the table's D call, TRBD1. TRBV1 corresponds to a pseudogene. The CDR3 is 17 amino acids. CDR3: CTSSHRTPDREGQPQHF. In nucleotides, the CDR3 is TGCACCAGCAGCCATAGGACCCCGGACAGGGAGGGACAGCCCCAGCATTTT.

The chain combines TRBV6-5 with TRBJ1-4; tentative D call: TRBD1 (6 bases). The CDR3 runs 13 residues. V was pared by 5 bases and J by 10 bases, with 14 bases between. Germline V gives CDR1 MNHEY, CDR2 SVGAGI. The chain's CDR3 is CASSQGSLGKLFF. CDR3 bases: TGTGCCAGCAGTCAGGGGTCCTTGGGAAAACTGTTTTTT.

The table lists this clone with a few counts. This chain links TRBV5-4 with TRBJ2-2; 8 bases are a match to TRBD2. Trimming cost V 9 bases and J 1 base; bases outside gene matches: 2. CDR3 length: 13 residues. The V gene's germline CDR1 is SGHNT and CDR2 YYREEE (reference sequence). In nucleotides, the CDR3 is TGTGCCACGACTAGCGAGAACACCGGGGAGCTGTTTTTT. This encodes CATTSENTGELFF.